A selection of T cell receptor beta chains follows, all from one sample in a study of blood T cell repertoires in COVID-19. Sequenced by immunoSEQ multiplex PCR; TCRdb stores in-frame clones only, minus some. The sample lists about 100,000 clones, 85% to 90% occurring once. The sample comprised peripheral blood. Source of these receptors: a human donor in a cohort sampled during active COVID-19. Both conserved end residues are part of each CDR3. The order of the fields is J gene, clone size, D gene, V gene, CDR3 DNA, CDR3 protein. A D gene is named only where the DNA matches it firmly. The size field is filled for only some rows; it gives once, few, many or a size class.

TRBJ2-1 | - | TRBD2 | TRBV5-8 | TGTGCCAGCAGCTTCTGGAATACGCTAGCGGGACTTAACAATGAGCAGTTCTTC | CASSFWNTLAGLNNEQFF
TRBJ2-1 | - | - | TRBV9 | TGTGCCAGCAGCGTAGGTGGAGTTTCTGACTCCTACAATGAGCAGTTCTTC | CASSVGGVSDSYNEQFF
TRBJ2-7 | - | TRBD1 | TRBV25-1 | TGTGCCAGCAGTGAAGGGCAGGGGGACTACGAGCAGTACTTC | CASSEGQGDYEQYF
TRBJ2-2 | - | TRBD1 | TRBV7-8 | TGTGCCAGCAGCGCCGACAGGGGGAAGGCGAACACCGGGGAGCTGTTTTTT | CASSADRGKANTGELFF
TRBJ2-5 | - | TRBD2 | TRBV7-9 | TGTGCCAGCAGCTTCCCAACTAGCGGGGAGGAGACCCAGTACTTC | CASSFPTSGEETQYF
TRBJ2-5 | - | TRBD1 | TRBV18 | TGTGCCAGCCGAAGCGACAGGGGTGGGCCGGCGTGGAAGACCCAGTACTTC | CASRSDRGGPAWKTQYF
TRBJ1-2 | - | - | TRBV6-1 | TGTGCCAGCAGTGAAGCGAGGGTATTCGGCTACACCTTC | CASSEARVFGYTF
TRBJ1-2 | - | TRBD1 | TRBV24-1 | TGTGCCACCAGTGGGTCGCCCGGGGACAGGACGTATGGCTACACCTTC | CATSGSPGDRTYGYTF
TRBJ2-7 | - | TRBD1 | TRBV18 | TGTGCCAGCTCACGGAAGGGACAGAGCGAGCAGTACTTC | CASSRKGQSEQYF
TRBJ2-7 | few | - | TRBV6-1 | TGTGCCAGCAGTGACCAGGGGTACAACGAGCAGTACTTC | CASSDQGYNEQYF
TRBJ2-1 | - | TRBD1 | TRBV11-2 | TGTGCCAGCACCTCCGCAGGGGGAAGCTACAATGAGCAGTTCTTC | CASTSAGGSYNEQFF
TRBJ2-7 | - | TRBD2 | TRBV5-1 | TGCGCCAGCAGCTTGGAGTTAACTAGCGGGAGTGGATACGAGCAGTACTTC | CASSLELTSGSGYEQYF
TRBJ2-3 | - | - | TRBV10-1 | TGCGCCAGCAGTGCACCGGGTCCATCGGATACGCAGTATTTT | CASSAPGPSDTQYF
TRBJ2-3 | once | TRBD1 | TRBV6-6 | TGTGCCAGCAGTCCCGGGACAGGGACTCCCCGCGGGACAGATACGCAGTATTTT | CASSPGTGTPRGTDTQYF
TRBJ2-7 | - | - | TRBV19 | TGTGCCAGTAGTATGGACAGAGCTTTCTACGAGCAGTACTTC | CASSMDRAFYEQYF
TRBJ2-7 | - | - | TRBV5-1 | TGCGCCAGCAGCTTGGCCACCGGGAACGAGCAGTACTTC | CASSLATGNEQYF
TRBJ2-3 | - | TRBD1 | TRBV5-1 | TGCGCCAGCAGGTTCGGGACAGGGTCTACAGATACGCAGTATTTT | CASRFGTGSTDTQYF
TRBJ1-1 | - | TRBD1 | TRBV2 | TGTGCCAGCGTACAGGGGCGGGGCACTGAAGCTTTCTTT | CASVQGRGTEAFF
TRBJ2-7 | - | TRBD1 | TRBV28 | TGTGCCAGCAGCAGGGGGCTGGGCGAGCAGTACTTC | CASSRGLGEQYF
TRBJ2-5 | - | TRBD2 | TRBV5-1 | TGCGCCAGCACCCCTAGCGGGAGGTGGGAGACCCAGTACTTC | CASTPSGRWETQYF
TRBJ1-1 | - | TRBD1 | TRBV29-1 | TGCAGCGTCACCGGGACAGCGAACACTGAAGCTTTCTTT | CSVTGTANTEAFF
TRBJ2-5 | once | - | TRBV6-5 | TGTGCCAGCAGCCAGGACAGCGAAGAGACCCAGTACTTC | CASSQDSEETQYF
TRBJ2-1 | - | TRBD2 | TRBV2 | TGTGCCAGCGGGGGACTAGCGGGAGTGTCGGAGCAGTTCTTC | CASGGLAGVSEQFF
TRBJ1-1 | - | - | TRBV5-1 | TGCGCCAGCCGGGGACTGACGAACACTGAAGCTTTCTTT | CASRGLTNTEAFF
TRBJ1-4 | - | - | TRBV18 | TGTGCCAGCCCTCCTGGGAGTGAAAAACTGTTTTTT | CASPPGSEKLFF
TRBJ2-7 | once | TRBD1 | TRBV24-1 | TGTGCCTCCCCGGACAGGCGTTACGAGCAGTACTTC | CASPDRRYEQYF
TRBJ2-3 | once | TRBD1 | TRBV28 | TGTGCCAGCAGCCCACCTGACAGGGGGGACACAGATACGCAGTATTTT | CASSPPDRGDTDTQYF
TRBJ1-2 | - | - | TRBV5-1 | TGCGCCAGCAGCTTAAATTCCGTTAACTATGGCTACACCTTC | CASSLNSVNYGYTF
TRBJ2-7 | - | - | TRBV27 | TGTGCCAGCAGTTTATCGGGGCCCTACGAGCAGTACTTC | CASSLSGPYEQYF
TRBJ1-2 | - | - | TRBV20-1 | TGCAGTGCAGATCGAAGCAATGGCTACACCTTC | CSADRSNGYTF
TRBJ2-1 | - | TRBD2 | TRBV13 | TGTGCCAGCAGCCCCCTCCCAGCGGGACACAATGAGCAGTTCTTC | CASSPLPAGHNEQFF
TRBJ2-7 | - | - | TRBV5-4 | TGTGCCAGCAGCTCCCCGGGACTCCCATTTGAGCAGTACTTC | CASSSPGLPFEQYF
TRBJ1-2 | - | - | TRBV5-6 | TGTGCCAGCAGCTTGGTGAGAGGGTCTCCCCTGGGCTACACCTTC | CASSLVRGSPLGYTF
TRBJ2-7 | once | - | TRBV5-1 | TGCGCCAGCTCCACTCAGGGTAGCGAGCAGTACTTC | CASSTQGSEQYF
TRBJ2-2 | - | TRBD2 | TRBV2 | TGTGCCAGTAGCGGGAGGGAGAACACCGGGGAGCTGTTTTTT | CASSGRENTGELFF
TRBJ2-5 | once | - | TRBV5-5 | TGTGCCAGCAGCTCCCAGGCCCTAGAGACCCAGTACTTC | CASSSQALETQYF
TRBJ2-1 | - | - | TRBV11-2 | TGTGCCAGCAGCTTGGCTGCTGAGCAGTTCTTC | CASSLAAEQFF
TRBJ2-7 | - | - | TRBV28 | TGTGCCAGCAGGAGGTTATACAGGGCAGGGGTATCCGAGCAGTACTTC | CASRRLYRAGVSEQYF
TRBJ1-3 | - | - | TRBV12-5 | TGTGCTAGTGGTTTGGTACTCCGCGGACTCTCTGGAAACACCATATATTTT | CASGLVLRGLSGNTIYF
TRBJ2-5 | - | TRBD2 | TRBV13 | TGTGCCAGCAGCCAACGACTAGCGGGAGTGGGGACCCAGTACTTC | CASSQRLAGVGTQYF
TRBJ1-1 | few | - | TRBV6-2/TRBV6-3 | TGTGCCAGCAGTTACGATTGGGAGAGCACTGAAGCTTTCTTT | CASSYDWESTEAFF
TRBJ1-5 | - | TRBD1 | TRBV5-6 | TGTGCCAGCAGCTCTGACAGGGGGATAAATCAGCCCCAGCATTTT | CASSSDRGINQPQHF
TRBJ2-1 | - | TRBD1 | TRBV19 | TGTGCCAGTAGCCCGGGACAGGGCGTGGTGCGGGAGCGAAATGAGCAGTTCTTC | CASSPGQGVVRERNEQFF
TRBJ1-2 | - | TRBD1 | TRBV6-5 | TGTGCCAGCTTCAGGGGGAGCCATGGCTACACCTTC | CASFRGSHGYTF
TRBJ1-5 | - | - | TRBV27 | TGTGCCAGCAGAGCCGACAGCTATAGCAATCAGCCCCAGCATTTT | CASRADSYSNQPQHF
TRBJ2-3 | - | - | TRBV28 | TGTGCCAGCAGTGCGTTATCTAGGTTTAGCGCAGATACGCAGTATTTT | CASSALSRFSADTQYF
TRBJ1-2 | - | - | TRBV5-1 | TGCGCCAGCAGCTCGTCCGGGTCAATTTCGCACTACACCTTC | CASSSSGSISHYTF
TRBJ2-2 | - | - | TRBV6-4 | TGTGCCAGCAGTGACTCGCCAGGGAACACCGGGGAGCTGTTTTTT | CASSDSPGNTGELFF
TRBJ1-1 | - | TRBD1 | TRBV29-1 | TGCAGCGTTGAATTAGGGGCAGGGGGAGATTTTATCCTGGGCACTGAAGCTTTCTTT | CSVELGAGGDFILGTEAFF
TRBJ2-5 | - | TRBD2 | TRBV5-4 | TGTGCCAGCAGCCCGGGTATGCGGGAGGGCGGGGAGACCCAGTACTTC | CASSPGMREGGETQYF
TRBJ2-2 | - | - | TRBV2 | TGTGCCAGCAGTGCCTCTCGTCGGACCGGGGAGCTGTTTTTT | CASSASRRTGELFF
TRBJ2-2 | - | - | TRBV24-1 | TGTGCCACCAGTGAAAGGGGCCGGAACACCGGGGAGCTGTTTTTT | CATSERGRNTGELFF
TRBJ1-4 | - | - | TRBV4-2 | TGTGCCAGCAGCCAAGATAAGGGCAGGGATGAAAAACTGTTTTTT | CASSQDKGRDEKLFF
TRBJ1-3 | - | TRBD1 | TRBV19 | TGTGCCAGTAGTACCCGGGACAGCTTCTCTGGAAACACCATATATTTT | CASSTRDSFSGNTIYF
TRBJ1-5 | - | - | TRBV20-1 | TGCAGTGCTAGTCGGCAGGGCCAGCCCCAGCATTTT | CSASRQGQPQHF
TRBJ2-1 | - | TRBD2 | TRBV28 | TGTGCCAGCAGTCCCCGACTAGCGGGAGTTCTGAATGAGCAGTTCTTC | CASSPRLAGVLNEQFF
TRBJ1-1 | - | - | TRBV27 | TGTGCCAGCAGCACGTATATGGGGGCGGCCACTGAAGCTTTCTTT | CASSTYMGAATEAFF
TRBJ2-7 | - | - | TRBV16 | TGTGCCAGCAGCCAAGAGATTTCCCCGGGGCAGTACTTC | CASSQEISPGQYF
TRBJ2-7 | few | - | TRBV3-1/TRBV3-2 | TGTGCCAGCAGCCAAACAGGTGCCTACGAGCAGTACTTC | CASSQTGAYEQYF